One sample yielded the 30 T cell receptor beta chains listed below, sequenced in a study of blood T cell repertoires in COVID-19 (TCRdb year 2020). Libraries were made using the immunoSEQ multiplex PCR assay. TCRdb took this table from immuneACCESS and kept in-frame rearrangements with V and J called. Such tables lack part of the clones; where checked against another copy, unresolved V genes explain under half of the gap, and the rest is unexplained. This sample is represented by approximately 290,000 clones; 89% of them were singletons. Around an eighth of the sample lies in the top ten. The sample comprised peripheral blood. All receptors come from a woman aged 60-70 years with acute or convalescent COVID-19.

The chain combines TRBV7-3 with TRBJ2-2, with D possibly being TRBD2 (5 bases). The ends were cut back, 2 bases at V and 6 bases at J, with 19 bases in the middle. Germline V CDR1 and CDR2: SGHTA, FQGTGA. The CDR3 sequence is 17 residues long. CDR3 DNA sequence: TGTGCCAGCAGCTTACTTCCAAGCCCCGGGCGGGCCGGGGAGCTGTTTTTT. It codes for CASSLLPSPGRAGELFF.

The rearrangement uses TRBV9 and TRBJ2-3; 10 bases agree with TRBD2. The V and J ends lost 3 bases and 4 bases, in that order; junction bases with no gene match: 8. Germline V gene data show CDR1 as SGDLS and CDR2 as YYNGEE. The CDR3 contains 16 residues. CDR3 nucleotides: TGTGCCAGCAGCGGGAGCGGGGGGGCTAGGGCAGATACGCAGTATTTT. Translation gives CASSGSGGARADTQYF.

This chain joins TRBV7-3 and TRBJ2-1; no reliable D call. This CDR3 has 15 residues. Trimming cost V 5 bases and J 0 bases, with 11 bases left between them. The germline gives CDR1 SGHTA, CDR2 FQGTGA. Here the CDR3 reads CASSLTPSSYNEQFF. In DNA, the CDR3 is TGTGCCAGCAGCCTGACACCCAGCTCCTACAATGAGCAGTTCTTC.

This clone has a single count. The rearrangement links TRBV19 to TRBJ1-2; D gene uncertain. This CDR3 is 14 amino acids long. Deletions cut 3 bases from V and 3 bases from J, with 11 bases between. Germline CDR1 LNHDA, CDR2 SQIVND (reference sequence). The CDR3 reads CASSISPGDYGYTF. The CDR3 nucleotides are TGTGCCAGTAGTATTAGCCCGGGAGACTATGGCTACACCTTC. Using reference TRBV19 and TRBJ1-2 for the parts outside the CDR3, the full variable domain is DGGITQSPKYLFRKEGQNVTLSCEQNLNHDAMYWYRQDPGQGLRLIYYSQIVNDFQKGDIAEGYSVSREKKESFPLTVTSAQKNPTAFYLCASSISPGDYGYTFGSGTRLTVV.

The chain uses TRBV6-5 and TRBJ2-5; D is perhaps TRBD2 (6 bases). Germline CDR1 MNHEY, CDR2 SVGAGI. V was pared by 6 bases and J by 5 bases, with 19 bases between. This CDR3 region has 15 residues. This CDR3 reads CASRLAWGVGETQYF. The CDR3 DNA reads TGTGCCAGCAGACTGGCCTGGGGGGTAGGGGAGACCCAGTACTTC.

The chain joins TRBV5-1 to TRBJ2-5; 15 bases are shared with TRBD2. Germline trimming cut 3 bases from V and 1 base from J; bases unmatched to any gene: 7. The germline V gene encodes CDR1 SGHRS and CDR2 YFSETQ. CDR3 length: 18 residues. For the CDR3, the DNA is TGCGCCAGCAGCTCCGGACTAGCGGGGGGGCTGGGCCAAGAGACCCAGTACTTC. It encodes CASSSGLAGGLGQETQYF.

The V call is TRBV6-5, the J call TRBJ2-2; D not certain. With 6 bases removed from V and 6 bases from J, the gap between germline ends came to 8 bases. The CDR3 totals 12 residues. Germline V lookup: CDR1 MNHEY, CDR2 SVGAGI. The CDR3 DNA reads TGTGCCAGCAGCGTAATCTCCGGGGAGCTGTTTTTT. Translating it yields CASSVISGELFF.

This rearrangement joins TRBV5-1 to TRBJ1-5; possible D gene TRBD1, 6 bases. Germline CDR1 and CDR2: SGHRS and YFSETQ. This CDR3 has 15 residues. Trimming pared 4 bases from V and 0 bases from J, leaving 11 bases between. The CDR3 protein is CASSPAGVSNQPQHF. The CDR3 DNA sequence: TGCGCCAGCAGCCCGGCAGGGGTTAGCAATCAGCCCCAGCATTTT.

The chain joins TRBV28 to TRBJ2-7, with 7 bases matching TRBD1. The CDR3 is 10 residues long. CDR1 MDHEN and CDR2 SYDVKM come from the germline V gene. Unmatched junction bases numbered 1, after V lost 6 bases and J lost 8 bases. In DNA, the CDR3 is TGTGCCAGCAGACAGGGGAAGCAGTACTTC. Protein product: CASRQGKQYF.

The gene calls are TRBV6-5 and TRBJ1-2; D is uncertain. The ends were cut back, 6 bases at V and 7 bases at J, with 6 bases in the middle. Germline lookup yields CDR1 MNHEY and CDR2 SVGAGI. This CDR3 has 10 residues. The CDR3 sequence is CASRGSGYTF. The DNA for the CDR3 is TGTGCCAGCAGGGGGAGTGGCTACACCTTC.

The genes are TRBV28 and TRBJ1-5; possible D gene TRBD1, 6 bases. The ends were cut back, 5 bases at V and 2 bases at J, with 13 bases in the middle. CDR3 length equals 15 residues. From germline, CDR1 is MDHEN and CDR2 SYDVKM. CDR3 loop: CASSPYREGNQPQHF. CDR3 DNA sequence: TGTGCCAGCAGTCCCTACAGGGAAGGCAATCAGCCCCAGCATTTT.

In the case of this clone: The sample has other DNA sequences that encode this CDR3 too. The chain couples TRBV7-2 to TRBJ1-5; the D gene is possibly TRBD1 (5 bases). The CDR3 contains 13 residues. The V end was cut by 5 bases, the J end by 5 bases, with 10 bases between. Germline CDR1 and CDR2: SGHTA and FQGNSA. CDR3 sequence (DNA): TGTGCCAGCAGCCTCGACAGAGATCAGCCCCAGCATTTT. Translating it yields CASSLDRDQPQHF.

The gene calls are TRBV6-5 and TRBJ2-3; TRBD2 matches 7 bases. Germline lookup yields CDR1 MNHEY and CDR2 SVGAGI. Trimming cost V 6 bases and J 8 bases; bases outside gene matches: 8. CDR3 length equals 13 residues. The DNA for the CDR3 is TGTGCCAGCAGCTCGACTAGCACGACTACGCAGTATTTT. Translating gives CASSSTSTTTQYF.

The chain combines TRBV19 with TRBJ2-3, with 10 bases fitting TRBD2. The CDR3 sequence is 16 residues long. CDR1 is LNHDA and CDR2 is SQIVND in the germline V gene (reference sequence). V trimming: 4 bases; J trimming: 2 bases; junction bases outside the gene matches: 6. CDR3 coding DNA: TGTGCCAGTAGTAACGAACTAGCGGGGCTCACAGATACGCAGTATTTT. Residues: CASSNELAGLTDTQYF.

The V and J genes are TRBV21-1 and TRBJ2-3; the D call TRBD2 from the table was never checked on the DNA. TRBV21-1 is reported as a pseudogene. This CDR3 contains 16 residues. CDR3 loop: CASSKVCGTSTDTQYF. DNA for the CDR3: TGTGCCAGCAGCAAAGTGTGCGGGACCTCAACAGATACGCAGTATTTT.

V and J are TRBV24-1 and TRBJ1-2; 9 bases are a match to TRBD1. Trimming cost V 7 bases and J 6 bases; bases outside gene matches: 20. The germline V gene encodes CDR1 KGHDR and CDR2 SFDVKD. The CDR3 sequence is 18 residues long. CDR3 nucleotide sequence: TGTGCCACCAGGTGGGTCATTAAAACAGGGGGCGCAAGGAATGGCTACACCTTC. Protein: CATRWVIKTGGARNGYTF.

The chain has TRBV7-2 and TRBJ2-7; no definite D call. V lost 6 bases and J lost 2, with 8 bases in between. CDR3 length: 12 residues. The germline CDR1 and CDR2 sequences are SGHTA and FQGNSA. In DNA form, the CDR3 reads TGTGCCAGCAGGACTCCTACCTACGAGCAGTACTTC. Translating gives CASRTPTYEQYF.

The genes are TRBV3-1 (or the pseudogene TRBV3-2) and TRBJ1-6, with 7 positions matching TRBD1. V lost 1 base to trimming and J lost 6 bases; unmatched junction nucleotides: 3. Germline V gene lookup returns CDR1 LGHDT and CDR2 YNNKEL (reference sequence). CDR3 length: 15 amino acids. CDR3 region: CASSQGTGANSPLHF. DNA of the CDR3: TGTGCCAGCAGCCAAGGTACAGGGGCTAATTCACCCCTCCACTTT.

This chain links TRBV27 with TRBJ1-5; 10 positions agree with TRBD1. V gave up 4 bases and J gave up 5 bases; unmatched junction bases: 8. Germline CDR1 MNHEY, CDR2 SMNVEV (reference sequence). CDR3 length: 16 amino acids. CDR3 nucleotides: TGTGCCAGCAGTTCTCTAACCGGGACAGGGGATCAGCCCCAGCATTTT. This translates into CASSSLTGTGDQPQHF.

CDR3 bases: TGTGCCAGCAGTTACTCGATGTCCGGCTCCTACAATGAGCAGTTCTTC. This sequence encodes CASSYSMSGSYNEQFF. The chain recombines TRBV6-6 with TRBJ2-1; D is undetermined. Trimming removed 0 bases at V and 0 bases at J, with 9 bases between. CDR1 and CDR2 (germline): MNHNY, SVGAGI (reference sequence). This CDR3 region has 16 residues.

This clone has only a few counts. The chain recombines TRBV19 with TRBJ1-2; no reliable D call. This CDR3 is 12 amino acids long. The V gene's germline CDR1 is LNHDA and CDR2 SQIVND (reference sequence). Trimming removed 5 bases at V and 7 bases at J, with 11 bases between. For the CDR3, the DNA is TGTGCCAGTAGTGTATACGGCGGTGGCTACACCTTC. This translates into CASSVYGGGYTF.

This clone was found a few times. The chain employs TRBV20-1 and TRBJ2-3; D is ambiguous. The germline V gene has CDR1 DFQATT and CDR2 SNEGSKA (reference sequence). The CDR3 is made up of 11 amino acids. The V end was cut by 3 bases, the J end by 6 bases, with 7 bases between. The CDR3 DNA follows: TGCAGTGCTAGGGAGCCCGATACGCAGTATTTT. This codes for CSAREPDTQYF.

The rearrangement uses TRBV27 and TRBJ2-1; no firm D call. This CDR3 contains 13 residues. Trimming stripped 4 bases from V and 6 bases from J, with 10 bases between. CDR1 is MNHEY and CDR2 is SMNVEV in the germline V gene (reference sequence). CDR3 region: CASSYSTSNEQFF. In DNA form, the CDR3 reads TGTGCCAGCAGTTACTCAACGTCCAATGAGCAGTTCTTC.

The rearrangement uses TRBV19 and TRBJ2-3, with D possibly TRBD2 on 5 matching bases. Germline V gene data show CDR1 as LNHDA and CDR2 as SQIVND (reference sequence). The length of the CDR3 is 12 residues. Trimming took off 3 bases at V and 5 bases at J, with 6 bases between the two ends. CDR3 in DNA: TGTGCCAGTAGTATCACTAGAGATACGCAGTATTTT. The encoded protein is CASSITRDTQYF. The full variable domain, in which reference TRBV19 and TRBJ2-3 provide the parts outside the CDR3, is DGGITQSPKYLFRKEGQNVTLSCEQNLNHDAMYWYRQDPGQGLRLIYYSQIVNDFQKGDIAEGYSVSREKKESFPLTVTSAQKNPTAFYLCASSITRDTQYFGPGTRLTVL.

The chain links TRBV11-2 to TRBJ2-5, with 8 bases that match TRBD2. The germline CDR1 and CDR2 sequences are SGHAT and FQNNGV. The CDR3 totals 17 residues. The J segment lost 2 bases and the V segment lost 1 base, leaving 9 bases of the junction unmatched. The CDR3 spells CASSLVGGSGVQETQYF. The CDR3 nucleotides are TGTGCCAGCAGCTTAGTGGGGGGTAGCGGGGTTCAAGAGACCCAGTACTTC.

This sequence joins TRBV5-8 and TRBJ2-5; D possibly corresponds to TRBD1 (5 bases). CDR1 is SGHTS and CDR2 is YDEGEE in the germline V gene. The ends were cut back, 4 bases at V and 0 bases at J, with 10 bases in the middle. The CDR3 has 14 residues. CDR3 nucleotides: TGTGCCAGCAGCCTTGACAGCTACCAAGAGACCCAGTACTTC. It is translated as CASSLDSYQETQYF.

This chain connects TRBV30 to TRBJ1-6; possibly TRBD1 for D (6 bases). The CDR3 contains 13 residues. The germline CDR1 and CDR2 sequences are GTSNPN and SVGIG (reference sequence). V lost 1 base and J lost 8, with 9 bases in between. The CDR3, as DNA: TGTGCCTGGAGTGAGGGACACGATTCACCCCTCCACTTT. Translating it yields CAWSEGHDSPLHF.

This sequence joins TRBV5-6 and TRBJ1-1; the D is unclear. CDR1 and CDR2 (germline): SGHDT, YYEEEE. This CDR3 is 14 amino acids long. V was trimmed by 0 bases and J by 4 bases, leaving 10 bases between them. The CDR3 region is CASSLANRGTEAFF. In DNA form, the CDR3 reads TGTGCCAGCAGCTTGGCCAATCGGGGCACTGAAGCTTTCTTT.

The chain has TRBV27 and TRBJ2-7; D unresolved. The CDR3 is 14 residues long. Germline lookup yields CDR1 MNHEY and CDR2 SMNVEV (reference sequence). Trimming stripped 3 bases from V and 2 bases from J, with 11 bases between. The CDR3 DNA follows: TGTGCCAGCAGTTTGGTTACCCCAGCCTACGAGCAGTACTTC. Its protein product is CASSLVTPAYEQYF.

This clone was seen a single time. V and J are TRBV6-4 and TRBJ2-5; D gene uncertain. Trimming cost V 9 bases and J 5 bases, with 22 bases left between them. The CDR3 spans 15 residues. Germline assignment: CDR1 MRHNA and CDR2 SNTAGT. CDR3 sequence reads: CASSLNAGLSETQYF. The CDR3 region has the DNA TGTGCCAGTAGCTTAAACGCTGGCCTGAGTGAGACCCAGTACTTC.